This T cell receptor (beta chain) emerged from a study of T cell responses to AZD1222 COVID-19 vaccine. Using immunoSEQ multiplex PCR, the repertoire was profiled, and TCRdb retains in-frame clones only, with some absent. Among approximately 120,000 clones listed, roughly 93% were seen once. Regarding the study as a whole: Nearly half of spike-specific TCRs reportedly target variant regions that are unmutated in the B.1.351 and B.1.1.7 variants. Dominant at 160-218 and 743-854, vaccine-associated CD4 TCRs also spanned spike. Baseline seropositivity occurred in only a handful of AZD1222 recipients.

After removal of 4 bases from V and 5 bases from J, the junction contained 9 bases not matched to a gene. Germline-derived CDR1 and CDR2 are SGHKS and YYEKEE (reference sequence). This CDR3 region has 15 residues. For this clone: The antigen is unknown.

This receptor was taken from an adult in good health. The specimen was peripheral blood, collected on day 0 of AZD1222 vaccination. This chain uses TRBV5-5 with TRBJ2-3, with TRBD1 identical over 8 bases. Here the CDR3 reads CASSTTGQGGDTQYF. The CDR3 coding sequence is TGTGCCAGCAGCACGACTGGACAGGGAGGAGATACGCAGTATTTT. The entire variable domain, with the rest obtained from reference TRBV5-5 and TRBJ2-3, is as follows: DAGVTQSPTHLIKTRGQQVTLRCSPISGHKSVSWYQQVLGQGPQFIFQYYEKEERGRGNFPDRFSARQFPNYSSELNVNALLLGDSALYLCASSTTGQGGDTQYFGPGTRLTVL.